The clone carrying this T cell receptor (beta chain) was seen once. Participants came from roughly 25 US areas, aged roughly 18 to 95 years. Self-reported history from a screening survey and questionnaire set each donor's cohort. Recovery meant two consecutive negative NP/OP PCR tests, professional clearance, or resolved symptoms. J was trimmed by 3 bases and V by 6 bases; bases with no gene match: 8. Germline CDR1 MNHNY, CDR2 SVGAGI (reference sequence). This CDR3 has 15 residues. This record comes from a study of blood T cell repertoires in COVID-19. For the study at large: Sites across the United States, Italy and Spain contributed samples from acute and convalescent COVID-19.

The data were produced by immunoSEQ multiplex PCR, yet TCRdb's version contains in-frame clones alone and is incomplete. The sample shows 280,000 or so clones, 80% to 90% of them seen only once. The sample taken for sequencing was PBMCs or T cells enriched from blood (not recorded which). The chain joins TRBV6-6 to TRBJ1-5, with 7 nucleotides matching TRBD1. The TCR was taken from a man aged 25 to 45 who had recovered from COVID-19. The CDR3 nucleotides are TGTGCCAGCAGGTCACAACAGGGGACCAATCAGCCCCAGCATTTT. This gives the protein CASRSQQGTNQPQHF.